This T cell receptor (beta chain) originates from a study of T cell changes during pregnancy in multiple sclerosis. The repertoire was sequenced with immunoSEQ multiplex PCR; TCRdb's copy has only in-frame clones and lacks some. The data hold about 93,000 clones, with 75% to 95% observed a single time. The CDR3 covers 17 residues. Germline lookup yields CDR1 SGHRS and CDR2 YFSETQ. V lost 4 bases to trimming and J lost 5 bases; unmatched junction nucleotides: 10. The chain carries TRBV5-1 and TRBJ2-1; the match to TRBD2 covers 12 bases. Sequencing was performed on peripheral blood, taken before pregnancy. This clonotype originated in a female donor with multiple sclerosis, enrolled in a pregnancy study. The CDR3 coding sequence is TGCGCCAGCAGCCAACGAGCTAGCGGGGGGGAACACAATGAGCAGTTCTTC. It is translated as CASSQRASGGEHNEQFF.